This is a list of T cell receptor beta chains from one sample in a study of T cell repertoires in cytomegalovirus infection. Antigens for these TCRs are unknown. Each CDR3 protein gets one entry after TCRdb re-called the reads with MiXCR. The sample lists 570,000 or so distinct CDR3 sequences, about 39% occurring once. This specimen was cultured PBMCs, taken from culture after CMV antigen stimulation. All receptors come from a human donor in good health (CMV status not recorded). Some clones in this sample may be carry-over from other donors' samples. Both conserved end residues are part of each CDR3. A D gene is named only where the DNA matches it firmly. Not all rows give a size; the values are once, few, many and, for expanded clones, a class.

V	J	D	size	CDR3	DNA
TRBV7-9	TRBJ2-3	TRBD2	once	CASSFGQAGAGTDTQYF	TGTGCCAGCAGCTTTGGCCAAGCGGGGGCCGGCACAGATACGCAGTATTTT
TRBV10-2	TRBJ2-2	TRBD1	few	CASTLQGESGELFF	TGCGCCAGCACGTTGCAGGGGGAATCCGGGGAGCTGTTTTTT
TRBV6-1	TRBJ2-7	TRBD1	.	CASSEIGQGAHEQYF	TGTGCCAGCAGTGAAATCGGACAGGGGGCCCACGAGCAGTACTTC
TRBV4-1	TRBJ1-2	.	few	CASSQARSPNYGYTF	TGCGCCAGCAGCCAAGCCCGAAGTCCTAACTATGGCTACACCTTC
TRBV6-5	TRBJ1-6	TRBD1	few	CASSYSLSGGGYPLHF	TGTGCCAGCAGTTACTCGTTGTCAGGGGGCGGGTACCCCCTCCACTTT
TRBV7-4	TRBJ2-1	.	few	CASSTRPAKSSYNEQFF	TGTGCCAGCAGCACAAGGCCGGCTAAGAGCTCCTACAATGAGCAGTTCTTC
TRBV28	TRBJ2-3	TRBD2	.	CASTLWRGGTTDTQYF	TGTGCCAGCACTCTTTGGCGGGGGGGTACCACAGATACGCAGTATTTT
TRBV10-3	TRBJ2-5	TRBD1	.	CAISEGQGPGETQYF	TGTGCCATCAGTGAGGGACAGGGCCCAGGGGAGACCCAGTACTTC
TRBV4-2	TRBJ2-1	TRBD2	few	CASRTSGGANEQFF	TGTGCCAGCCGGACTAGCGGGGGGGCCAATGAGCAGTTCTTC
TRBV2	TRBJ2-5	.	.	CASRLSGQETQYF	TGTGCCAGCAGATTATCGGGACAAGAGACCCAGTACTTC
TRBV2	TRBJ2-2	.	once	CASSVRQFGRELFF	TGTGCCAGCAGTGTAAGACAGTTCGGCAGGGAGCTGTTTTTT
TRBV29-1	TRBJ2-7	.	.	CSVEDEGSSYEQYF	TGCAGCGTTGAAGATGAAGGGAGCTCCTACGAGCAGTACTTC
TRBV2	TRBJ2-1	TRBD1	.	CASSGQGGDNEQFF	TGTGCCAGCAGCGGACAGGGGGGTGACAATGAGCAGTTCTTC
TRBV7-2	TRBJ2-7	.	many	CASSLVRDSYEQYF	TGTGCCAGCAGCTTAGTTCGGGACTCCTACGAGCAGTACTTC
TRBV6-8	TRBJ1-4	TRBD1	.	CASSQQGAHEKLFF	TGTGCCAGCAGTCAACAGGGGGCGCACGAAAAACTGTTTTTT
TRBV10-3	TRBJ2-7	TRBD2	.	CAISDGGGLYEQYF	TGTGCCATCAGTGACGGCGGGGGGCTCTACGAGCAGTACTTC
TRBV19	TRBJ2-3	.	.	CASTERGASTDTQYF	TGTGCCAGTACCGAGAGGGGGGCTAGCACAGATACGCAGTATTTT
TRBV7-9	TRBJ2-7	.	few	CASSLDRPARQDLSPYEQYF	TGTGCCAGCAGCTTAGACCGCCCAGCCCGGCAGGACCTTAGCCCCTACGAGCAGTACTTC
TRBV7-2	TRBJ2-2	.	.	CASSLNARGTGELFF	TGTGCCAGCAGCTTAAATGCCCGGGGGACCGGGGAGCTGTTTTTT
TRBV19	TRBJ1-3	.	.	CASSISGTGNTIYF	TGTGCCAGTAGTATATCGGGAACCGGAAACACCATATATTTT
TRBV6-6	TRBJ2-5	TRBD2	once	CAGSYPTGGGETQYF	TGTGCCGGCAGTTACCCTACGGGGGGGGGAGAGACCCAGTACTTC
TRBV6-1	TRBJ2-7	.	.	CASWMLGSNEQYF	TGTGCCAGTTGGATGTTGGGTAGCAACGAGCAGTACTTC
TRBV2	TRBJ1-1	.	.	CASTQQDTEAFF	TGTGCCAGCACCCAACAGGACACTGAAGCTTTCTTT
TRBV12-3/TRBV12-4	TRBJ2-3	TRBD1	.	CASSLRTGLGDTQYF	TGTGCCAGCAGTCTGCGGACAGGGCTAGGAGATACGCAGTATTTT
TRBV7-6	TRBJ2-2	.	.	CASSRGSTGELFF	TGTGCCAGCAGCCGAGGGAGCACCGGGGAGCTGTTTTTT
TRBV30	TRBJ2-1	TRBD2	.	CAWSRGSSYNEQFF	TGTGCCTGGAGTCGCGGGAGTTCCTACAATGAGCAGTTCTTC
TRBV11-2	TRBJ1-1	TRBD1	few	CASSSDRGFTEAFF	TGTGCCAGCAGTTCTGACAGGGGGTTCACTGAAGCTTTCTTT
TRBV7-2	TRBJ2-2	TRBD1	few	CASSLWTGVDGELFF	TGTGCCAGCAGCTTGTGGACAGGGGTGGACGGGGAGCTGTTTTTT
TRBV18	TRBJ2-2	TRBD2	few	CASSPRTSSGELFF	TGTGCCAGCTCACCAAGGACTAGTTCCGGGGAGCTGTTTTTT
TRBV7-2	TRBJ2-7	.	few	CASSPSRVTYEQYF	TGTGCCAGCAGCCCCTCGCGCGTTACCTACGAGCAGTACTTC
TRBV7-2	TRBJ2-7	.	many	CASSWTGTDEYEQYF	TGTGCCAGCAGCTGGACCGGGACCGATGAATACGAGCAGTACTTC
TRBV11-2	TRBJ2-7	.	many	CASSPVAGAYEQYF	TGTGCCAGCAGCCCCGTGGCAGGGGCCTACGAGCAGTACTTC
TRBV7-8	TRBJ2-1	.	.	CASRKRPPYNEQFF	TGTGCCAGCAGGAAGCGGCCCCCCTACAATGAGCAGTTCTTC
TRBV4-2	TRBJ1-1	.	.	CASSQAVRTEGTEAFF	TGTGCCAGCAGCCAAGCGGTTAGGACAGAGGGCACTGAAGCTTTCTTT
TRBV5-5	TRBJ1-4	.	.	CASSLFPAEKLFF	TGTGCCAGCAGTCTTTTCCCCGCGGAAAAACTGTTTTTT
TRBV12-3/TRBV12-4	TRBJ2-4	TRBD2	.	CASSRTSGLAKNIQYF	TGTGCCAGCAGTCGGACTAGCGGGTTAGCCAAAAACATTCAGTACTTC
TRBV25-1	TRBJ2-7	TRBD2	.	CASRPNGRGEQYF	TGTGCCAGCAGGCCTAATGGGAGGGGCGAGCAGTACTTC
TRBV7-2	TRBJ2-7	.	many	CASSLGGAPTKQYF	TGTGCCAGCAGCTTAGGGGGGGCTCCGACCAAGCAGTACTTC
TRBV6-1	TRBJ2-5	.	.	CASSDGWGIQETQYF	TGTGCCAGCAGTGATGGGTGGGGGATCCAAGAGACCCAGTACTTC
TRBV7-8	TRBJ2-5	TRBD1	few	CASSLSRQGFGQETQYF	TGTGCCAGCAGCTTATCGAGACAGGGATTTGGGCAAGAGACCCAGTACTTC
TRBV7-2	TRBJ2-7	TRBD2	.	CASSLAPSGLGLAEHEQYF	TGTGCCAGCAGCTTAGCCCCGTCGGGCCTTGGGCTAGCGGAACACGAGCAGTACTTC
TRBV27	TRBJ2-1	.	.	CASSPTRNEQFF	TGTGCCAGCAGCCCTACACGGAATGAGCAGTTCTTC
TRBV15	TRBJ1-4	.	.	CATSRRVGSNNEKLFF	TGTGCCACCAGCCGCCGAGTGGGAAGTAATAATGAAAAACTGTTTTTT
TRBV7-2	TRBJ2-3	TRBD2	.	CASSTRVLAGGPSDTQYF	TGTGCCAGCAGCACCAGAGTACTAGCGGGAGGGCCGTCAGATACGCAGTATTTT
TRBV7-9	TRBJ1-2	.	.	CASSLGQTNYGYTF	TGTGCCAGCAGCTTAGGACAGACTAACTATGGCTACACCTTC
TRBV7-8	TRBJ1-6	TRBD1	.	CASSLVGGDRANSPLHF	TGTGCCAGCAGCTTAGTAGGGGGGGACAGGGCTAATTCACCCCTCCACTTT
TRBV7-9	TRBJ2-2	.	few	CASFPSGELFF	TGTGCCAGCTTCCCTTCGGGGGAGCTGTTTTTT
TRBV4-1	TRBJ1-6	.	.	CASSQERQGGSPLHF	TGCGCCAGCAGCCAAGAGAGGCAGGGTGGATCACCCCTCCACTTT
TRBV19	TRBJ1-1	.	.	CARSISPLNTEAFF	TGTGCCAGGAGTATTAGCCCTTTGAACACTGAAGCTTTCTTT
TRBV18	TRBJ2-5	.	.	CASSPGEQETQYF	TGTGCCAGCTCACCAGGGGAACAAGAGACCCAGTACTTC